This TCR beta chain stems from a study of blood T cell repertoires in COVID-19 (dated by TCRdb to 2020 to 2021). A note on the overall study: Collaborator samples came from the United States, Italy and Spain and covered acute and convalescent phases of COVID-19. The material from the prospective study consisted of cDNA or gDNA derived from T cells, B-cell-depleted T cells, or PBMCs. Deeply sampled blood TCRbeta repertoires from subjects exposed to, actively infected with, or recovered from COVID-19 were included in the dataset. A freely available public database, intended as a resource for researchers studying the immune response to SARS-CoV-2, is where the repertoires were released. Samples came from the ongoing ImmuneRACE study (first 160 participants) plus 1,254 subjects from 6 global collaborators. A de-identified subject ID, COVID-19 status, age in years and sex were almost always included in the sample metadata. HLA class I and class II types, where available, came from metadata supplied by the sample provider rather than from assay-based typing.

There are 14 amino acids in the CDR3, from cysteine to phenylalanine inclusive. Only the CDR3 DNA is retained, 42 bases long and in frame from the first base. Per the germline V gene, LGHNA is the CDR1 and YNFKEQ is the CDR2. Germline trimming: 1 base from V, 5 bases from J; junction bases outside gene matches: 5. Whole blood was collected in K2EDTA tubes by collaborating institutions according to the institutions' own protocols. Collaborator samples were shipped for TCRbeta analysis as frozen whole blood, isolated PBMCs, or DNA extracted from either sample type. Findings and caveats that apply to the study as a whole: Clinical and demographic metadata were provided uncurated, with the amount varying by source and participant.

TCRbeta CDR3 regions were amplified from genomic DNA by means of the immunoSEQ Assay, a bias-controlled multiplex PCR. Per the authors' processing: The number of nucleated cells in each sample was estimated by amplification of reference gene primers within the assay. To quantify the absolute abundance of each unique TCRbeta CDR3 rearrangement, sequence reads were collapsed and filtered. For each sample, productive Simpson clonality was calculated by taking the square root of Simpson's diversity index across productive rearrangements. TCRdb obtained this table from immuneACCESS and retained in-frame rearrangements with V and J assigned. These tables miss some clones; where compared with another copy, unresolved V genes account for less than half of the shortfall, and the remainder is unexplained. V, J and clone size reflect that table, while D and trimming were determined from the DNA. Recorded for this sample are about 120,000 clones; roughly three quarters of them occurred a single time. The top ten clones comprise more than 35% of the sample.

About this clone: No cognate antigen has been identified for it. Base-call qualities are not available, and no considerably larger clone is one nucleotide away.

The receptor's source is a man aged 35 to 55 with active or convalescent COVID-19. The chain employs TRBV4-2 and TRBJ2-7, with 7 bases matching TRBD1. What was sequenced was peripheral blood. Here is the DNA: TGTGCCAGCAGCCAAGGGACAGGTATCGACGAGCAGTACTTC. It translates as CASSQGTGIDEQYF.